In this sample, the clone carrying this T cell receptor beta chain turned up a few times. Its specificity is not known. The record originates from a study of beta chain features in type 1 diabetes. Investigators reverse transcribed all isolated RNA, so they sequenced expressed TCRB transcripts. TCRdb keeps only in-frame clones here, not all; method: immunoSEQ multiplex PCR. The data contain fewer than 300,000 clones, over 20% of them singletons. Study-wide findings and caveats: Shorter TCRB CDR3s, moderately but significantly so, marked every one of the four CD4+ subsets in Type 1 diabetes patients.

The CDR3 is 13 residues long. Germline lookup yields CDR1 LGHNA and CDR2 YNFKEQ. V was clipped by 0 bases and J by 8 bases, with 10 bases between them. The specimen was naive CD4+ T cells from blood. The chain has TRBV4-2 and TRBJ1-2; D unclear. The sequence came from a woman between 40 and 50 years old with type 1 diabetes. The CDR3 protein is CASSQEGGQGYTF. The CDR3, as DNA: TGTGCCAGCAGCCAAGAGGGAGGGCAAGGCTACACCTTC.